This entry lists 20 T cell receptor beta chains sequenced from one sample in a study of T cells in Graves' hyperthyroidism and ophthalmopathy. Amplification targeted TCR beta CDR3 regions from RNA transcripts. The TCR CDR3 first-round RT-PCR relied on the HTBI primer set. TCRdb independently ran MiXCR on the multiplex PCR reads; one entry per CDR3 protein. The sample has about 420,000 distinct CDR3 sequences; more than 15% are singletons. Input material: blood. The receptor set was obtained from a woman aged 18 to 35 with Graves' hyperthyroidism.

In its sample, this clonotype was seen many times. The chain employs TRBV5-5 and TRBJ1-1; D is perhaps TRBD1 (6 bases). The CDR3 totals 17 residues. Trimming cost V 1 base and J 0 bases, with 16 bases left between them. Germline-derived CDR1 and CDR2 are SGHKS and YYEKEE (reference sequence). CDR3: CASSLFGTRDMNTEAFF. CDR3 coding DNA: TGTGCCAGCAGCTTGTTTGGGACACGTGACATGAACACTGAAGCTTTCTTT. The full variable domain, completed using reference TRBV5-5 and TRBJ1-1, is DAGVTQSPTHLIKTRGQQVTLRCSPISGHKSVSWYQQVLGQGPQFIFQYYEKEERGRGNFPDRFSARQFPNYSSELNVNALLLGDSALYLCASSLFGTRDMNTEAFFGQGTRLTVV.

This clonotype was observed a handful of times. The gene calls are TRBV20-1 and TRBJ2-1; D remains unclear. The CDR3 has 15 residues. Per the germline V gene, CDR1 is DFQATT and CDR2 is SNEGSKA (reference sequence). The V end lost 3 bases, the J end lost 5 bases, and 17 bases lay between the germline ends. The CDR3 reads CSARSIPRIDNEQFF. Here the CDR3 DNA reads TGCAGTGCTAGGTCTATCCCCAGAATCGACAATGAGCAGTTCTTC.

Only one count was recorded for this clonotype. The rearrangement joins TRBV29-1 to TRBJ2-5, with D possibly being TRBD1 (6 bases). The CDR3 has 13 residues. The germline gives CDR1 SQVTM, CDR2 ANQGSEA. The V gene lost 5 bases and the J gene lost 6 bases, with 16 bases spanning the gap. As DNA, the CDR3 is TGCAGCGTTCCTCTGGACAGTACGAAGACCCAGTACTTC. Encoded protein: CSVPLDSTKTQYF.

This clonotype appeared a few times. This CDR3 reads CASSSRRARNSPLHF. The CDR3 region has the DNA TGTGCCAGCAGCTCTCGCCGGGCGAGAAATTCACCCCTCCACTTT. This chain joins TRBV7-2 and TRBJ1-6; no clear D gene. Trimming took off 4 bases at V and 7 bases at J, with 14 bases between the two ends. CDR1 is SGHTA and CDR2 is FQGNSA in the germline V gene. The CDR3 length is 15 residues.

V and J are TRBV12-3 or TRBV12-4 and TRBJ2-7, with 8 positions matching TRBD2. CDR3 size: 14 residues. V gave up 6 bases and J gave up 2 bases; unmatched junction bases: 6. CDR3 loop: CASRPSGRTYEQYF. The CDR3 nucleotides are TGTGCCAGCAGGCCTAGCGGGCGAACCTACGAGCAGTACTTC.

This clonotype has more than one count but fewer than ten. This rearrangement joins TRBV12-3 or TRBV12-4 to TRBJ2-2, with D unclear. The CDR3 has 12 amino acids. The V end lost 6 bases, the J end lost 8 bases, and 10 bases lay between the germline ends. CDR3 in DNA: TGTGCCAGCAGACGATCATCTGGGGAGCTGTTTTTT. Translated, it gives CASRRSSGELFF.

About this clonotype itself: This sequence may be a read error, since a much larger clone differs from it by one base. The V gene is TRBV28, the J gene TRBJ1-2; D may be TRBD1 (6 bases). CDR3 length equals 14 residues. Per germline, CDR1 MDHEN and CDR2 SYDVKM. The V end was cut by 3 bases, the J end by 8 bases, with 16 bases between. CDR3 sequence: CASSFRGGREGYTF. CDR3 DNA: TGTGCCAGCAGTTTCCGAGGGGGTAGAGAAGGCTACACCTTC.

This clonotype was seen at least ten times. The CDR3 DNA is TGTGCCAGCAGCCCCAATCCGGGAGAGGTCTACAATGAGCAGTTCTTC. Translating it yields CASSPNPGEVYNEQFF. This sequence joins TRBV5-6 and TRBJ2-1; D possibly corresponds to TRBD2 (6 bases). This CDR3 region has 16 residues. Germline V CDR1 and CDR2: SGHDT, YYEEEE. V was pared by 4 bases and J by 3 bases, with 17 bases between.

This clonotype showed up just a few times. The chain uses TRBV12-3 or TRBV12-4 and TRBJ1-6, with D possibly being TRBD1 (5 bases). Trimming took 7 bases from V and 7 from J, leaving 8 bases between them. This CDR3 has 12 amino acids. CDR3 DNA: TGTGCCAGCACCCGGGGGAATTCACCCCTCCACTTT. It yields the protein CASTRGNSPLHF.

This clonotype has just a few counts. The chain uses TRBV20-1 and TRBJ1-5, with a possible D match to TRBD1 (6 bases). Germline V gene data show CDR1 as DFQATT and CDR2 as SNEGSKA (reference sequence). The CDR3 length is 13 residues. With 3 bases removed from V and 5 bases from J, the gap between germline ends came to 11 bases. The CDR3 reads CSARMGAYQPQHF. The CDR3 DNA is TGCAGTGCTAGGATGGGGGCTTATCAGCCCCAGCATTTT.

This clonotype was seen a handful of times. This chain connects TRBV20-1 to TRBJ2-1, with D tentatively TRBD2 (7 bases). This CDR3 is 15 amino acids long. CDR1 and CDR2 from the germline V gene are DFQATT and SNEGSKA (reference sequence). V was shortened by 2 bases and J by 5 bases, with 16 bases between the two germline ends. CDR3 sequence (DNA): TGCAGTGCTAGACGTCGACGGGGGGCCGACAATGAGCAGTTCTTC. This encodes CSARRRRGADNEQFF.

CDR3 DNA: TGTGCCAGCGGTAAGGCCAGGGCTAGCAATCAGCCCCAGCATTTT. Its protein is CASGKARASNQPQHF. V usage is TRBV25-1 and J usage is TRBJ1-5; D may be TRBD1 (5 bases). V shed 8 bases and J shed 0 bases, with 14 bases lying between them. CDR3 length equals 15 residues. From germline, CDR1 is MGHDK and CDR2 SYGVNS.

This clonotype was seen repeatedly, ten times or more. The chain carries TRBV7-8 and TRBJ2-7; weak D call: TRBD2 (6 bases). Trimming pared 5 bases from V and 0 bases from J, leaving 17 bases between. Germline V gene data show CDR1 as SGHVS and CDR2 as FQNEAQ. The CDR3 totals 16 residues. CDR3 nucleotides: TGTGCCAGCAGCCCCAGCGGGCGGGCGTTCTCCTACGAGCAGTACTTC. Its translation: CASSPSGRAFSYEQYF.

In this sample, this clonotype turned up a few times. The chain couples TRBV5-4 to TRBJ2-7, with a weak D call TRBD1 (6 bases). The V gene's germline CDR1 is SGHNT and CDR2 YYREEE (reference sequence). Trimming removed 3 bases from V and 5 bases from J, with 15 bases in between. CDR3 size: 14 residues. CDR3 amino acids: CASSSSSGVDEQYF. The CDR3, as DNA: TGTGCCAGCAGCTCCTCGTCAGGGGTCGACGAGCAGTACTTC.

The gene calls are TRBV5-8 and TRBJ2-1; no clear D. Germline CDR1 and CDR2: SGHTS and YDEGEE. V lost 4 bases, J lost 6 bases, and 5 bases lay in between. This CDR3 region has 11 residues. In DNA form, the CDR3 reads TGTGCCAGCAGCAACTTCAATGAGCAGTTCTTC. The encoded protein is CASSNFNEQFF.

This clonotype was observed at least ten times. The chain has TRBV7-2 and TRBJ2-5; D is perhaps TRBD1 or TRBD2 (5 bases each). The CDR3 is 16 residues long. Germline V gives CDR1 SGHTA, CDR2 FQGNSA. Trimming removed 5 bases from V and 4 bases from J, with 20 bases in between. CDR3 nucleotide sequence: TGTGCCAGCAGCCTAATATCCCGGGGCCTGGGAGAGACCCAGTACTTC. It specifies CASSLISRGLGETQYF.

V gene TRBV11-2 combines with J gene TRBJ1-1; D is possibly TRBD1 (5 bases). The length of the CDR3 is 19 residues. Germline V gives CDR1 SGHAT, CDR2 FQNNGV. V was cut by 0 bases and J by 2 bases, with 22 bases left in between. The CDR3 here is CASSLDRLRAGRSNTEAFF. The DNA for the CDR3 is TGTGCCAGCAGCTTAGATCGTCTCCGAGCAGGGCGGTCCAACACTGAAGCTTTCTTT.

As to this clonotype: Since a much larger clone is just one base distant, this may be a read error. V and J are TRBV7-2 and TRBJ1-1, with a tentative D call TRBD1 (5 bases). The V end was cut by 0 bases, the J end by 6 bases, with 14 bases between. Germline CDR1 and CDR2: SGHTA and FQGNSA. The CDR3 has 15 amino acids. Here the CDR3 reads CASSLAGPRESEAFF. In DNA form, the CDR3 reads TGTGCCAGCAGCTTAGCGGGACCCCGTGAGTCTGAAGCTTTCTTT.

This clonotype was observed many times. This sequence joins TRBV11-1 and TRBJ2-1; TRBD1 agrees at 8 bases. V lost 6 bases and J lost 7; bases outside the gene matches: 8. CDR3 size: 14 residues. CDR1 is SGHAT and CDR2 is FQDESV in the germline V gene (reference sequence). CDR3 sequence: CASRLDRGENEQFF. For the CDR3, the DNA is TGTGCCAGCAGGCTCGACAGGGGAGAGAATGAGCAGTTCTTC.

This clonotype has at least ten counts. The chain carries TRBV7-3 and TRBJ2-2; D is perhaps TRBD1 or TRBD2 (7 bases each). Germline CDR1 SGHTA, CDR2 FQGTGA. Between the trimmed V and J ends, which lost 5 bases and 6 bases, there was a span of 25 bases. The CDR3 sequence is 18 residues long. DNA for the CDR3: TGTGCCAGCAGCCCTCAAGGCCGCGGGGGACAGAATCCCGGGGAGCTGTTTTTT. Residues: CASSPQGRGGQNPGELFF.